This T cell receptor (beta chain) was recovered during a study of graft-versus-host responses after intestinal transplantation. Comment on this clone: Its antigen remains unidentified.

Assay: immunoSEQ multiplex PCR; the TCRdb copy retains only in-frame clones and omits some. Of tens of thousands of clones in the sample, roughly 90% are singletons; the top ten hold less than 0.12%. The CDR3 sequence is 16 residues long. The ends lost 0 bases at V and 2 bases at J; junction bases unmatched: 3. Germline CDR1 SGHVS, CDR2 FQNEAQ. The chain recombines TRBV7-8 with TRBJ2-5; 10 nucleotides match TRBD1. Here the sequenced sample was unstimulated CD4+ T cells sorted from spleen or lymph node cells, taken before intestinal transplant. The receptor's source is a human donor who received an intestinal transplant. Written as DNA, the CDR3 is TGTGCCAGCAGCTTAGCGCAGGGACAGGGGCAAGAGACCCAGTACTTC. It yields the protein CASSLAQGQGQETQYF.